A selection of T cell receptor beta chains follows, all from one sample in a study of beta chain features in type 1 diabetes. The protocol was immunoSEQ multiplex PCR, while the TCRdb copy is restricted to in-frame clones and leaves out a portion. Of roughly 150,000 clones in the sample, around 10% are singletons; the top ten hold about 2.1%. The sample was central memory CD4+ T cells from blood. The source is a man younger than 35 in good health. Both conserved end residues are part of each CDR3. A D gene is named only where the DNA matches it firmly. Clone size appears in some rows only: once, few, many, or a class for an expanded clone.

D gene | J gene | clone size | V gene | CDR3 DNA | CDR3 protein
TRBD2 | TRBJ2-7 | few | TRBV18 | TGTGCCAGCTCACCCAGCGGGGGATACGAGCAGTACTTC | CASSPSGGYEQYF
. | TRBJ2-2 | few | TRBV7-7 | TGTGCCAGCAGCCCCAAAGGGGGGGCGGACACCGGGGAGCTGTTTTTT | CASSPKGGADTGELFF
. | TRBJ2-5 | few | TRBV4-3 | TGCGCCAGCAGCCAAGGGGATTCCGGGATTGAGACCCAGTACTTC | CASSQGDSGIETQYF
TRBD2 | TRBJ2-3 | few | TRBV7-9 | TGTGCCAGCAGCTTCACCGGGACTAGCGGTACCAATGGGCAGTATTTT | CASSFTGTSGTNGQYF
TRBD2 | TRBJ2-1 | few | TRBV13 | TGTGCCAGCAGCACCCAGCGACTAGCGGGCTCCTACAATGAGCAGTTCTTC | CASSTQRLAGSYNEQFF
. | TRBJ1-6 | few | TRBV4-3 | TGCGCCAGCAGCCAAGTCCCTTACAATTCACCCCTCCACTTT | CASSQVPYNSPLHF
. | TRBJ1-2 | . | TRBV7-8 | TGTGCCAGCAGCTTGGGCTTGACAGTAGACTATGGCTACACCTTC | CASSLGLTVDYGYTF
. | TRBJ2-1 | . | TRBV7-9 | TGTGCCAGCAGCTTAAGATCGGGACACGAGTTCTTC | CASSLRSGHEFF
. | TRBJ2-7 | few | TRBV7-9 | TGTGCCAGCAGCCCTGAGGGGTCTGAGCAGTACTTC | CASSPEGSEQYF
. | TRBJ1-1 | few | TRBV7-2 | TGTGCCAGCAGCTTCGGGCAGGGGAACACTGAAGCTTTCTTT | CASSFGQGNTEAFF
. | TRBJ2-7 | many | TRBV7-2 | TGTGCCAGCAGCTTAGTAACCTACGAGCAGTACTTC | CASSLVTYEQYF
. | TRBJ2-7 | few | TRBV5-1 | TGCGCCAGCAGCTTGGCCGGCGGACTCTCCTACGAGCAGTACTTC | CASSLAGGLSYEQYF
. | TRBJ1-2 | . | TRBV7-6 | TGTGCCAGCAGTTACGGGACGGACTATGGCTACACCTTC | CASSYGTDYGYTF
. | TRBJ2-7 | few | TRBV13 | TGTGCCAGCAGGGATCGGACGGACTACGAGCAGTACTTC | CASRDRTDYEQYF
. | TRBJ2-7 | . | TRBV27 | TGTGCCAGCAGTTTCTCTAGCGCGGGATCCTACGAGCAGTACTTC | CASSFSSAGSYEQYF
. | TRBJ1-1 | . | TRBV28 | TGTGCCAGCAGTTTAAGGTACAGGCGAAACACTGAAGCTTTCTTT | CASSLRYRRNTEAFF
. | TRBJ2-7 | few | TRBV5-1 | TGCGCCAGCAGCTCCTACGGGGTCTACGAGCAGTACTTC | CASSSYGVYEQYF
. | TRBJ2-5 | many | TRBV5-4 | TGTGCCAGCAGCTTGGACGGAATACAAGAGACCCAGTACTTC | CASSLDGIQETQYF
TRBD1 | TRBJ1-2 | . | TRBV30 | TGTGCCTCCTCATGGACAGGAACCTATGGCTACACCTTC | CASSWTGTYGYTF
. | TRBJ2-5 | few | TRBV27 | TGTGCCAGCAGTTTCACGGCCAAAGAGACCCAGTACTTC | CASSFTAKETQYF